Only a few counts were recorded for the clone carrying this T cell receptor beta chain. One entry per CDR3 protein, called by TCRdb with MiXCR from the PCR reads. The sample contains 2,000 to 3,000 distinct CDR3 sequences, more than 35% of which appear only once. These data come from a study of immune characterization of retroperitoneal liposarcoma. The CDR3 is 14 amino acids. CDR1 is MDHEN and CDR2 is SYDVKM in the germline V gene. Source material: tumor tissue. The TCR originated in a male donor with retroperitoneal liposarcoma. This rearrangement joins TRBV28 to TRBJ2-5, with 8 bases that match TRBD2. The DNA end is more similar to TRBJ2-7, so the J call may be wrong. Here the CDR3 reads CASSLAGPAYEQYF. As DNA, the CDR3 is TGTGCCAGCAGTCTAGCGGGTCCGGCCTACGAGCAGTACTTC.